This T cell receptor beta chain came from a study of PD-L1 blockade in urothelial cancer. Sequencing used immunoSEQ multiplex PCR; TCRdb keeps in-frame clones, though not all of them. The sample lists about 80,000 clones, around 87% occurring once. Of note for this clone: Its specificity is not known.

Germline V gene lookup returns CDR1 SGHKS and CDR2 YYEKEE (reference sequence). Trimming left V 4 bases short and J 7 bases short, with 20 bases between. The CDR3 is 15 residues long. Findings and caveats of the study: Pretreatment TCR clonality in blood under the median foretold superior survival.

Each individual provided 1 to 8 samples (taken pretreatment and on-treatment). The rearrangement joins TRBV5-5 to TRBJ1-2, with D perhaps TRBD1 (6 bases). Sequences were derived from PBMCs, sampled around atezolizumab (anti-PD-L1) treatment. The sequence came from a woman aged 70-85 years with urothelial cancer. CDR3: CASSNKTTGPGGYTF. As DNA, the CDR3 is TGTGCCAGCAGCAATAAAACGACAGGCCCGGGTGGCTACACCTTC.